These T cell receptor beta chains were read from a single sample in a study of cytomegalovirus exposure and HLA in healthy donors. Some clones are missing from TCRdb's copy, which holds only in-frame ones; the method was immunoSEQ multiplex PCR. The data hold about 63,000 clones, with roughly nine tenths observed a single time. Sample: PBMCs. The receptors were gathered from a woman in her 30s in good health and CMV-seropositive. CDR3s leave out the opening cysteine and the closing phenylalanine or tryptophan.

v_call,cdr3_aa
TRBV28,ASSTWTGTYQPQH
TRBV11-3,ASSSRRTSQKTEQF
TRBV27,ASSHGTGGDTIY
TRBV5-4,ASSLPGQTLEAF
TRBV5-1,ASSPEGSRGNEQF
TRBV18,ASSPPAGGALNEQF
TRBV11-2,ASSLAGRASLIYEQY
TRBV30,AWSPPWGALH
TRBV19,ASSIGLADSYEQY
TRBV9,ASSDGGSGSRNGELF
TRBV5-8,ASSGGGRASIVNEQY
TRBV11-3,ASSFTSSSEQF
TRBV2,ASSEFIREWAKNIQY
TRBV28,ASSSTGNANQPQH
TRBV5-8,ASSLDPGTSGEETQY
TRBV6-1,ASSEIIGATNEKLF
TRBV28,ASSPTGTGNTEAF
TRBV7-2,ASSLGTSGRVLYSYEQY
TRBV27,ASSLRGVNYGYT
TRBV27,ASSLGWGDQPQH
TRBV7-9,ASSLGGTARGGYT
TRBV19,ASTLARGSGKQPQH
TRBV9,ASSPDSSGNTIY
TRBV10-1,ASSDELSGANVLT
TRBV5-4,ASSIGQGPEAF
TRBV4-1,ASSQLYQVADTQY
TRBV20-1,SAPSRETQY
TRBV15,ATSRVLRTSGPYEQY
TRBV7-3,ASSLIASGRSTGELF
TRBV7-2,ASSLEWGTGDQPQH
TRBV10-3,AISRPQGAEAF
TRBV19,ASSPTGTPEAF
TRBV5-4,ASSLSPSGYNTGELF
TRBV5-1,ASSFGVLGRTETQY
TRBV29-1,SVRLSGNTIY
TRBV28,ASRGQENSPLH
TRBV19,ASSTPRGEGREKLF
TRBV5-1,ASTDSSGSENIQY
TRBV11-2,ASSLGQTLNTEAF
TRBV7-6,ASSRTDSYEQY